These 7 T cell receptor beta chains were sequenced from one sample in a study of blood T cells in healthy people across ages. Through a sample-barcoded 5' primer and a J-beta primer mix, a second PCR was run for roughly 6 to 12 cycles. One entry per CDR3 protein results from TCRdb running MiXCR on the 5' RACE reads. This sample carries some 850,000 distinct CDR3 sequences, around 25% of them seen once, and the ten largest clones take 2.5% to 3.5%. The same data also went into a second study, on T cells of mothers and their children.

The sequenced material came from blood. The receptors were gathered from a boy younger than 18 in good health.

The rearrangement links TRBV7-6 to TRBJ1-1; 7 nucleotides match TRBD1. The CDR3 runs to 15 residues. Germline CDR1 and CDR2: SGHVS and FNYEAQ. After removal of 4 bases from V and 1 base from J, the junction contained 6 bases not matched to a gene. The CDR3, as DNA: TGTGCCAGCAGCTCAGGGAACAGGGGGAACACTGAAGCTTTCTTT. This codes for CASSSGNRGNTEAFF.

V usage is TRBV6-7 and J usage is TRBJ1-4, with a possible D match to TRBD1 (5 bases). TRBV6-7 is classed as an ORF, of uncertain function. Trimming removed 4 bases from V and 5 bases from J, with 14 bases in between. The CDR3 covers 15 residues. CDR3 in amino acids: CASSWSRQGNEKLFF. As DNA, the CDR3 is TGTGCCAGCAGTTGGTCCCGGCAGGGCAATGAAAAACTGTTTTTT.

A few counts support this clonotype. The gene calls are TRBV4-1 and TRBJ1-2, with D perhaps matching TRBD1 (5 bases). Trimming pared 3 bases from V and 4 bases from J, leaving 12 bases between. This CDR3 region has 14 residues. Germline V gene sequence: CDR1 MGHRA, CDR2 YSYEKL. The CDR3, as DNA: TGCGCCAGCAGCCATGGATCAGGGTCCTATGGCTACACCTTC. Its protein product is CASSHGSGSYGYTF.

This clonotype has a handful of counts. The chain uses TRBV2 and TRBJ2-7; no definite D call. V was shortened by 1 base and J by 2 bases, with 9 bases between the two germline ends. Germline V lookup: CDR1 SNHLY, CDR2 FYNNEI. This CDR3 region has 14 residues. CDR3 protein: CASSEETVPYEQYF. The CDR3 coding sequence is TGTGCCAGCAGTGAAGAAACGGTTCCCTACGAGCAGTACTTC.

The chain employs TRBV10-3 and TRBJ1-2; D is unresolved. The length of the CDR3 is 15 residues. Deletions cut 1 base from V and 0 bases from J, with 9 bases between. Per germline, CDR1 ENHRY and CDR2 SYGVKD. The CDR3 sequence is CAISEFQEANYGYTF. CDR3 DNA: TGTGCCATCAGTGAGTTCCAGGAAGCTAACTATGGCTACACCTTC.

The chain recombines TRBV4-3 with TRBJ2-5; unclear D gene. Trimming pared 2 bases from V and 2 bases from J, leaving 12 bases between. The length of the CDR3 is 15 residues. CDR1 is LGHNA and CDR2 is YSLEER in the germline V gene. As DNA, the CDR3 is TGCGCCAGCAGCCAAACACGCACGCAACAAGAGACCCAGTACTTC. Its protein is CASSQTRTQQETQYF.

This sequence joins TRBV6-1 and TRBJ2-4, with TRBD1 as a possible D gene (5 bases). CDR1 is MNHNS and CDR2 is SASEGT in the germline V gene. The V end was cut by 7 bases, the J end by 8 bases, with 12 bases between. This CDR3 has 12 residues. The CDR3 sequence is CASMQRGYIQYF. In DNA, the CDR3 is TGTGCCAGCATGCAAAGGGGTTACATTCAGTACTTC.